This TCR beta chain stems from a study of T cell responses to AZD1222 COVID-19 vaccine. The protocol was immunoSEQ multiplex PCR, while the TCRdb copy is restricted to in-frame clones and leaves out a portion. Among about 140,000 clones listed, around nine tenths were seen once. Germline lookup yields CDR1 LNHNV and CDR2 YYDKDF (reference sequence). The CDR3 runs 15 residues. Trimming left V 5 bases short and J 3 bases short, with 13 bases between. The V gene is TRBV15, the J gene TRBJ2-2, with D perhaps assigned TRBD1 or TRBD2 (5 bases each). The sequenced sample was peripheral blood, obtained on day 0 of AZD1222 vaccination. The TCR originated in an adult in good health. The CDR3 coding sequence is TGTGCCACCAGCTCCGGGACCACGGACACCGGGGAGCTGTTTTTT. This sequence encodes CATSSGTTDTGELFF. Full variable domain (outside the CDR3, taken from reference TRBV15 and TRBJ2-2): DAMVIQNPRYQVTQFGKPVTLSCSQTLNHNVMYWYQQKSSQAPKLLFHYYDKDFNNEADTPDNFQSRRPNTSFCFLDIRSPGLGDTAMYLCATSSGTTDTGELFFGEGSRLTVL.